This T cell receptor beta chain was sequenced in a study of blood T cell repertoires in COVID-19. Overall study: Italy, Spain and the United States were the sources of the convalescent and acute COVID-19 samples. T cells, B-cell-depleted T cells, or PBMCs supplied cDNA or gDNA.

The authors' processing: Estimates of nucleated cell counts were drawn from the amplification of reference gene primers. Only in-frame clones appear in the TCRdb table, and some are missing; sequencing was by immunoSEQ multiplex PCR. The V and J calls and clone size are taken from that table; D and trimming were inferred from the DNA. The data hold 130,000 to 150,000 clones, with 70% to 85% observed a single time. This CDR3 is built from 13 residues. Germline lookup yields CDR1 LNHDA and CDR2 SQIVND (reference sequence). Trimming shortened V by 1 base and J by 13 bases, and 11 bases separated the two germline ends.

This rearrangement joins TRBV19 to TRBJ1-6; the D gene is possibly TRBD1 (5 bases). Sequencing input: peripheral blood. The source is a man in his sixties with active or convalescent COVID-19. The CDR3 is CASSIGEGAPLHF. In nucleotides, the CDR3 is TGTGCCAGTAGTATAGGGGAAGGGGCCCCCCTCCACTTT.